Described below is a single T cell receptor (beta chain) sequence and its context. Its antigen target is currently unknown. There are no base qualities to consult, and no much larger clone falls within one base. This sample stems from a study of shared T cell receptors in the human thymus (dated by TCRdb to about 2021). The study in broad terms: The study examined how self-reactive, shared T-cell receptor alpha chains are generated in the human thymus.

Library preparation used the immunoSEQ multiplex PCR assay. In its TCRdb copy, this immuneACCESS table keeps in-frame sequences only and misses some clones. Where compared with another copy, unresolved V genes explain less than half of these, and the others have no known cause. This sample lists about 610,000 clones; approximately 88% were detected once. 0.0095% to 0.012% of the sample is in the top ten clones. Measured from the cysteine to the phenylalanine, the CDR3 is 16 residues long. Only the CDR3 region is kept as DNA, spanning 48 bases read in frame from base 1. Here V drops 3 bases and J drops 3 bases, and the junction holds 7 bases not matched to any gene. Based on the germline V gene, the CDR1 and CDR2 sequences are LGHNA and YNFKEQ. These sequences were also reported in another study, on human thymus T cells. As described in the second report: The donors were immunologically healthy infants in Finland who had open corrective cardiac surgery for congenital heart defects. Thymus tissue was collected as surgical resects that were removed during corrective cardiac surgery. V and J gene segment usage appeared biased in both thymic and peripheral blood repertoires. The related research found that thymic TCR repertoires overlapped highly between unrelated individuals. The study characterized TCR alpha and beta repertoires from about 8 infant thymus samples and four related peripheral blood samples. Donor ages ranged from about 7 to 244 days, and the cohort comprised over 5 male and a couple of female infants. Thymocytes were freed from the tissue by mechanical means and kept at -70 degrees C as pellets of roughly 8.5-31 million cells. A QIAsymphony instrument was used to extract genomic DNA from the frozen cell pellets. The immunoSEQ multiplex PCR assay was used to amplify the TCRB and TCRAD loci from a standardized amount of quality-controlled genomic DNA. The amplicons covered the V(D)J region and were long enough to include the CDR3 and to identify the V and J genes. Through the commercial immunoSEQ service, the amplicons were sequenced on an Illumina platform. Primer bias and sequencing errors were corrected using previously described methods, and TCRAD and TCRB definitions followed the IMGT database. immunoSEQ Analyzer 3.0 and VDJTools were used for repertoire analysis, which covered basic statistics, V/J segment usage, diversity estimates, rarefaction and pairwise overlap. Diversity was estimated with Chao1, ChaoE, Efron-Thisted, Shannon and inverse Simpson indices, and also on datasets down-sampled to the smallest sample. For repertoire overlap, CDR3 nucleotide sequence, V gene and J gene had to match strictly, and clustering was done by Jaccard-based multidimensional scaling. Thymus samples yielded on average roughly 790,000 unique TCRB clonotypes, compared with 80,000 to 85,000 from blood samples.

This receptor chain uses TRBV4-2 and TRBJ2-1; 8 central nucleotides agree with TRBD2. The receptor was isolated from a boy under three years old with a congenital heart defect. Donor details come from another sample of the same person, matched by shared clones. Sequencing was carried out using thymocytes. The CDR3 region reads CASSQDQRECYNEQFF. DNA sequence: TGTGCCAGCAGCCAGGACCAGCGGGAGTGCTACAATGAGCAGTTCTTC.